The clone carrying this T cell receptor (beta chain) was seen ten or more times. Arm-PCR with iRepertoire HTBI primers amplified the CDR3 regions for these TCR beta libraries. TCRdb ran MiXCR on the multiplex PCR reads and lists one entry per CDR3 protein. The top ten clones hold roughly a tenth of a sample with about 540,000 distinct CDR3 sequences, roughly 13% of them seen once. This sample stems from a study of regulatory T cells in long-lasting Graves disease. Time point indicated: newly diagnosed GD, antithyroid drugs for less than 3 months. Isolated PBMC RNA provided the starting material for the TCR library. This same sample was also part of a study on T cells in Graves' hyperthyroidism and ophthalmopathy.

The sequence was collected from a man aged 25-45 years with Graves disease. Sequences were derived from peripheral blood mononuclear cells (PBMCs), sampled at new diagnosis, from a patient treated with antithyroid drugs.

The CDR3 protein is CAWSPIVRDYGYTF. In DNA form, the CDR3 reads TGTGCCTGGAGTCCCATAGTGAGGGACTATGGCTACACCTTC. The V gene is TRBV30, the J gene TRBJ1-2; no clear D. The V end lost 2 bases, the J end lost 3 bases, and 13 bases lay between the germline ends. CDR3 length: 14 residues. Per the germline V gene, CDR1 is GTSNPN and CDR2 is SVGIG (reference sequence).